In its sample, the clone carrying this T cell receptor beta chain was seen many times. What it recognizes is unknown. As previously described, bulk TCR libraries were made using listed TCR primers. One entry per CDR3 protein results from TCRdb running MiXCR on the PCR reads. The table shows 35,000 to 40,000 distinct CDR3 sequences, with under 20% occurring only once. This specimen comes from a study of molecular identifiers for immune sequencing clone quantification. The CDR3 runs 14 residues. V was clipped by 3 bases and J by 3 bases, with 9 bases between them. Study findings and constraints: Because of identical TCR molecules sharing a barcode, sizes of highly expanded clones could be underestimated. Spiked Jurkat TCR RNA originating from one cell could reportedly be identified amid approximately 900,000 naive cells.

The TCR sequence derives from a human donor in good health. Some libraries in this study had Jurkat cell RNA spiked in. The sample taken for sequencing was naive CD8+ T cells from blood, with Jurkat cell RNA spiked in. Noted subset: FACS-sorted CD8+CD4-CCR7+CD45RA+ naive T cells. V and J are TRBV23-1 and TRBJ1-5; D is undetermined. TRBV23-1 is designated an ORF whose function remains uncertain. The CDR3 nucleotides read TGCGCCAGCAGTCACCGACACTACAATCAGCCCCAGCATTTT. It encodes CASSHRHYNQPQHF.